Included here is one T cell receptor beta chain sequence, with context. The method was immunoSEQ multiplex PCR; TCRdb's version includes in-frame clones alone and lacks a portion of them. Here the sample spans some 300,000 clones, 86% being singletons. The data were obtained in a study of blood T cell repertoires in COVID-19. The overall study: Specimens from acute and convalescent COVID-19 originated in the United States, Italy and Spain. The analysed material was cDNA or gDNA that came from T cells, B-cell-depleted T cells, or PBMCs.

Cohort assignment relied on participant-reported clinical history. The sequencing sample was made of PBMCs or T cells enriched from blood (not recorded which). The TCR comes from a man aged 25-45 years who had recovered from COVID-19.

The CDR3 sequence is CASSPLDGESGTQYF. The CDR3 coding sequence is TGTGCCAGCTCACCACTGGACGGCGAGAGCGGGACCCAGTACTTC. The chain has TRBV18 and TRBJ2-5; a possible D gene is TRBD2 (5 bases). Germline values: CDR1 KGHSH, CDR2 LQKENI. The CDR3 length is 15 residues. Trimming removed 1 base from V and 7 bases from J, with 16 bases in between.